This T cell receptor beta chain is from a study of cytomegalovirus exposure and HLA in healthy donors. Study-level information: Drawn from HLA-typed donors, tens of millions of unique TCRs were held in an early data release. Study-level points and caveats: Within a later analysis, the majority of CMV-associated TCR beta chains appeared HLA-restricted.

This clone was detected only a few times. Its specificity is not known. PCR used 60 Vbeta primers and 13 Jbeta primers. Profiling relied on immunoSEQ multiplex PCR, and the TCRdb table lists in-frame clones only, not all of them. The table lists 110,000 or so clones, approximately 69% of them singletons. The donors, nominally healthy at sampling, likely had unrecorded immune exposures. The sample comprised PBMCs. The TCR was taken from a woman aged 40 to 50 in good health and CMV-seropositive.

The CDR3 is CASSLAGGVADTQYF. CDR3 nucleotide sequence: TGTGCCAGCAGCTTAGCCGGGGGGGTCGCAGATACGCAGTATTTT. The chain couples TRBV7-2 to TRBJ2-3, with 8 bases lining up with TRBD2. The CDR3 covers 15 residues. The junction had 3 bases not matched to a gene; V was cut back by 0 bases and J by 4 bases. Germline assignment: CDR1 SGHTA and CDR2 FQGNSA.